Sequencing of this T cell receptor beta chain was carried out in a study of cytomegalovirus exposure and HLA in healthy donors. Study outcomes and limitations: Most likely, a cluster of highly shared sequence variants arose as a sequencing artifact. Later genetic work tied a missense DCLRE1C variant to beta-chain V and J trimming. A later look showed TCR association rates differing by HLA locus, highest for DRB1 and lowest for HLA-C.

The primer mix had 60 Vbeta and 13 Jbeta primers. This table comes from immunoSEQ multiplex PCR, and its TCRdb copy is limited to in-frame clones, with some not included. Of 200,000 or so clones in the sample, approximately 81% were seen once. J was trimmed by 4 bases and V by 6 bases; bases with no gene match: 2. CDR3 length equals 12 residues. Germline CDR1 and CDR2: MNHNS and SASEGT. Note on this clone: Its matching antigen is unknown.

V and J are TRBV6-1 and TRBJ1-2; 7 nucleotides line up with TRBD1. The sequenced material came from PBMCs. This clonotype was sampled from a boy between 10 and 17 years old in good health and CMV-seronegative. CDR3 sequence (DNA): TGTGCCAGCAGGGGACAGACCTATGGCTACACCTTC. As protein: CASRGQTYGYTF.